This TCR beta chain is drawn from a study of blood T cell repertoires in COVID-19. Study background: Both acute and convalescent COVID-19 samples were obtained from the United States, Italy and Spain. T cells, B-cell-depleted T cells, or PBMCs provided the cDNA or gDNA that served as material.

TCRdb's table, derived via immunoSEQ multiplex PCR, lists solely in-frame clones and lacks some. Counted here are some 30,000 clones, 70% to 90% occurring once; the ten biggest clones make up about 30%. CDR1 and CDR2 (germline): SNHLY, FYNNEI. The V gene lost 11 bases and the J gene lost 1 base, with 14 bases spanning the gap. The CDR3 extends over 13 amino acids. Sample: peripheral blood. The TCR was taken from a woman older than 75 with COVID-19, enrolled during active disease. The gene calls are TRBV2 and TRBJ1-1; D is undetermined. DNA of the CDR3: TGTGCCCAAAATCTGGAGAGGAACACTGAAGCTTTCTTT. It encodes CAQNLERNTEAFF.